Listed below are T cell receptor beta chains from one sample, sequenced in a study of Graves' ophthalmopathy and Graves' hyperthyroidism. TCRdb re-called the multiplex PCR reads with MiXCR, one entry per CDR3 protein. The sample records roughly 1.1 million distinct CDR3 sequences, 35% to 45% being singletons. What was sequenced was peripheral blood or thyroid tissue (not recorded which). Every receptor here comes from an adult man with Graves' hyperthyroidism. Both conserved end residues are part of each CDR3. D genes are given only for firm matches. A clone size is listed for some rows: how often the clone was seen (once, few, many), or a class if it is expanded.

j_call: TRBJ2-7
clone_size: .
d_call: .
v_call: TRBV7-2
cdr3_nt: TGTGCCAGCAGCCAAGACAAGAACTACGAGCAGTACTTC
cdr3_aa: CASSQDKNYEQYF

j_call: TRBJ2-7
clone_size: .
d_call: .
v_call: TRBV6-5
cdr3_nt: TGTGCCAGCAAAGCGGACAATTTCTACGAGCAGTACTTC
cdr3_aa: CASKADNFYEQYF

j_call: TRBJ2-5
clone_size: .
d_call: .
v_call: TRBV10-3
cdr3_nt: TGTGCCATCAGTGAGGACCGGGATCGGCAGACCCAGTACTTC
cdr3_aa: CAISEDRDRQTQYF

j_call: TRBJ1-3
clone_size: many
d_call: .
v_call: TRBV5-8
cdr3_nt: TGTGCCAGCAGCCGACGGGGAGGGGGAAACACCATATATTTT
cdr3_aa: CASSRRGGGNTIYF

j_call: TRBJ1-3
clone_size: many
d_call: TRBD1
v_call: TRBV7-9
cdr3_nt: TGTGCCAGCAGCTCCGAGACAGGGGCTGGAAACACCATATATTTT
cdr3_aa: CASSSETGAGNTIYF

j_call: TRBJ2-5
clone_size: .
d_call: .
v_call: TRBV20-1
cdr3_nt: TGCAGTGCTAGAGATTTCAGGCTAGCGAGAGAGACCCAGTACTTC
cdr3_aa: CSARDFRLARETQYF

j_call: TRBJ2-5
clone_size: many
d_call: .
v_call: TRBV5-5
cdr3_nt: TGTGCCAGCAGCTTAAGTGGGAGTCCTGAGACCCAGTACTTC
cdr3_aa: CASSLSGSPETQYF

j_call: TRBJ2-7
clone_size: .
d_call: TRBD1
v_call: TRBV3-1
cdr3_nt: TGTGCCGGCAGCCCGGGACAGTCATCGTACGAGCAGTACTTC
cdr3_aa: CAGSPGQSSYEQYF

j_call: TRBJ1-3
clone_size: many
d_call: .
v_call: TRBV20-1
cdr3_nt: TGCAGTGCTACTGGACCGCCGTCTGGAAACACCATATATTTT
cdr3_aa: CSATGPPSGNTIYF

j_call: TRBJ1-4
clone_size: .
d_call: .
v_call: TRBV4-3
cdr3_nt: TGCGCCAGCAGCCAAGCGCCGACAACTAATGAAAAACTGTTTTTT
cdr3_aa: CASSQAPTTNEKLFF

j_call: TRBJ1-2
clone_size: few
d_call: .
v_call: TRBV20-1
cdr3_nt: TGCAGTGCTAGAGTGGAGGGGCGGTCCTCTGGCTACACCTTC
cdr3_aa: CSARVEGRSSGYTF

j_call: TRBJ1-1
clone_size: many
d_call: .
v_call: TRBV2
cdr3_nt: TGTGCCAGCAGTGAACAGGCTGAAGCTTTCTTT
cdr3_aa: CASSEQAEAFF

j_call: TRBJ2-5
clone_size: many
d_call: TRBD2
v_call: TRBV2
cdr3_nt: TGTGCCAGCAGGATGGAGCGGGAGGCCCAGTACTTC
cdr3_aa: CASRMEREAQYF

j_call: TRBJ1-1
clone_size: many
d_call: .
v_call: TRBV10-2
cdr3_nt: TGCGCCAGCCGAATGGTTGGGACTGAAGCTTTCTTT
cdr3_aa: CASRMVGTEAFF

j_call: TRBJ2-7
clone_size: few
d_call: TRBD1
v_call: TRBV30
cdr3_nt: TGTGCCTGGAGCGCGGGACAGGGCTACTACGAGCAGTACTTC
cdr3_aa: CAWSAGQGYYEQYF

j_call: TRBJ1-5
clone_size: .
d_call: .
v_call: TRBV6-6
cdr3_nt: TGTGCAACTGGGATACAGATCAATCAGCCCCAGCATTTT
cdr3_aa: CATGIQINQPQHF

j_call: TRBJ1-1
clone_size: .
d_call: .
v_call: TRBV11-2
cdr3_nt: TGTGCCAGCAGCCTCACGTCGGGGTACGCTGAAGCTTTCTTT
cdr3_aa: CASSLTSGYAEAFF

j_call: TRBJ1-2
clone_size: many
d_call: .
v_call: TRBV20-1
cdr3_nt: TGCAGTGCTGAGGCCCCTAACTATGGCTACACCTTC
cdr3_aa: CSAEAPNYGYTF

j_call: TRBJ1-1
clone_size: few
d_call: .
v_call: TRBV7-2
cdr3_nt: TGTGCCAGCAGCTGGGACTATACTGAAGCTTTCTTT
cdr3_aa: CASSWDYTEAFF

j_call: TRBJ2-5
clone_size: .
d_call: .
v_call: TRBV6-5
cdr3_nt: TGTGCCAGCAGTTACGACCGGGATGGAGAGACCCAGTACTTC
cdr3_aa: CASSYDRDGETQYF

j_call: TRBJ1-1
clone_size: .
d_call: .
v_call: TRBV11-2
cdr3_nt: TGTGCCAGCAGCCGAGGCCCAAACGAAGCTTTCTTT
cdr3_aa: CASSRGPNEAFF

j_call: TRBJ1-1
clone_size: .
d_call: TRBD1
v_call: TRBV7-3
cdr3_nt: TGTGCCAGCAGCTTCACAGGGGGAAGTAACACTGAAGCTTTCTTT
cdr3_aa: CASSFTGGSNTEAFF

j_call: TRBJ1-1
clone_size: many
d_call: TRBD1
v_call: TRBV9
cdr3_nt: TGTGCCAGCAGCGTACGGGACAGAAACACTGAAGCTTTCTTT
cdr3_aa: CASSVRDRNTEAFF

j_call: TRBJ2-7
clone_size: many
d_call: .
v_call: TRBV2
cdr3_nt: TGTGCCAGCAGTGAGTCCCCTCGGGGGCGTGACGAGCAGTACTTC
cdr3_aa: CASSESPRGRDEQYF

j_call: TRBJ2-7
clone_size: few
d_call: TRBD1
v_call: TRBV6-2/TRBV6-3
cdr3_nt: TGTGCCAGCAGAGGGACAGGGAGCGAGCAGTACTTC
cdr3_aa: CASRGTGSEQYF

j_call: TRBJ2-7
clone_size: many
d_call: .
v_call: TRBV20-1
cdr3_nt: TGCAGTGCTAGAGATCCACGAGGGACTCCTTACGAGCAGTACTTC
cdr3_aa: CSARDPRGTPYEQYF

j_call: TRBJ1-5
clone_size: .
d_call: .
v_call: TRBV7-9
cdr3_nt: TGTACCAGCAGCTTACCCGGGCCACCGGGGCAGCCCCAGCATTTT
cdr3_aa: CTSSLPGPPGQPQHF

j_call: TRBJ2-7
clone_size: many
d_call: .
v_call: TRBV7-2
cdr3_nt: TGTGCCAGCAGCTTTGGGGGCGACTACGAGCAGTACTTC
cdr3_aa: CASSFGGDYEQYF

j_call: TRBJ2-5
clone_size: many
d_call: .
v_call: TRBV10-3
cdr3_nt: TGTGCCACCCGGGGTCCCCAAGAGACCCAGTACTTC
cdr3_aa: CATRGPQETQYF

j_call: TRBJ2-7
clone_size: many
d_call: .
v_call: TRBV25-1
cdr3_nt: TGTGCCAGCAGTCCTCCCTTCGCCGCTAACGAGCAGTACTTC
cdr3_aa: CASSPPFAANEQYF

j_call: TRBJ2-2
clone_size: many
d_call: TRBD1
v_call: TRBV29-1
cdr3_nt: TGCAGCGTTGAATCGGACAGGGGGCTGCCCGGGGAGCTGTTTTTT
cdr3_aa: CSVESDRGLPGELFF

j_call: TRBJ2-5
clone_size: .
d_call: .
v_call: TRBV5-1
cdr3_nt: TGCGCCAGCAGAGCCGGGACAACCAACTTAGAGACCCAGTACTTC
cdr3_aa: CASRAGTTNLETQYF

j_call: TRBJ2-2
clone_size: many
d_call: TRBD2
v_call: TRBV29-1
cdr3_nt: TGCAGCGCCGTAGCGGGAGAGAACACCGGGGAGCTGTTTTTT
cdr3_aa: CSAVAGENTGELFF

j_call: TRBJ1-2
clone_size: many
d_call: .
v_call: TRBV7-9
cdr3_nt: TGTGCCAGCAGGGAGGACAGCCACTATGGCTACACCTTC
cdr3_aa: CASREDSHYGYTF

j_call: TRBJ2-7
clone_size: .
d_call: TRBD2
v_call: TRBV14
cdr3_nt: TGTGCCAGCAGCCAGAGACGGGGGGTATCCTACGAGCAGTACTTC
cdr3_aa: CASSQRRGVSYEQYF

j_call: TRBJ1-1
clone_size: .
d_call: .
v_call: TRBV20-1
cdr3_nt: TGCAGTGCGGATGGCAGGGAAGCCCTCACTGAAGCTTTCTTT
cdr3_aa: CSADGREALTEAFF

j_call: TRBJ1-4
clone_size: .
d_call: TRBD1
v_call: TRBV5-6
cdr3_nt: TGTGCCAGCAGCTTGGCCGGGGACAGGGCTGAAAAACTGTTTTTT
cdr3_aa: CASSLAGDRAEKLFF

j_call: TRBJ2-2
clone_size: many
d_call: .
v_call: TRBV10-3
cdr3_nt: TGTGCCATCAGTGGAGACGGCGAGAACACCGGGGAGCTGTTTTTT
cdr3_aa: CAISGDGENTGELFF

j_call: TRBJ2-5
clone_size: many
d_call: TRBD2
v_call: TRBV29-1
cdr3_nt: TGCAGCGTGGACGGGACTAGCACGGAGACCCAGTACTTC
cdr3_aa: CSVDGTSTETQYF

j_call: TRBJ2-7
clone_size: .
d_call: .
v_call: TRBV10-3
cdr3_nt: TGTGCCAGCAGTACCACTTCAGGGTTTCTCTACGAGCAGTACTTC
cdr3_aa: CASSTTSGFLYEQYF

j_call: TRBJ2-1
clone_size: .
d_call: TRBD1
v_call: TRBV7-2
cdr3_nt: TGTGCCAGCAGCGTAGCCGTGACAGGGTCCTACAATGAGCAGTTCTTC
cdr3_aa: CASSVAVTGSYNEQFF

j_call: TRBJ1-1
clone_size: few
d_call: .
v_call: TRBV29-1
cdr3_nt: TGCAGCGTTACGGGCACTGAAGCCTTCTTT
cdr3_aa: CSVTGTEAFF

j_call: TRBJ2-5
clone_size: many
d_call: .
v_call: TRBV11-2
cdr3_nt: TGTGCCAGCAGCTTGGAGCGGTACCAAGAGACCCAGTACTTC
cdr3_aa: CASSLERYQETQYF

j_call: TRBJ2-5
clone_size: many
d_call: .
v_call: TRBV7-2
cdr3_nt: TGTGCCAGCAGCTTTAAGACAGGCTTCCAAGAGACCCAGTACTTC
cdr3_aa: CASSFKTGFQETQYF

j_call: TRBJ2-3
clone_size: .
d_call: TRBD2
v_call: TRBV7-6
cdr3_nt: TGTGCCAGCAGCCCCCCGGGGTATGGCGGGAGCGCAGATACGCAGTATTTT
cdr3_aa: CASSPPGYGGSADTQYF

j_call: TRBJ2-7
clone_size: few
d_call: TRBD1
v_call: TRBV13
cdr3_nt: TGTGCCAGCAGCCAACCGGGACAGGGGTCCCACGAGCAGTACTTC
cdr3_aa: CASSQPGQGSHEQYF

j_call: TRBJ2-5
clone_size: few
d_call: .
v_call: TRBV12-3/TRBV12-4
cdr3_nt: TGTGCCAGCAGGCCGGACACGACACAAGAGACCCAGTACTTC
cdr3_aa: CASRPDTTQETQYF

j_call: TRBJ2-7
clone_size: .
d_call: .
v_call: TRBV5-4
cdr3_nt: TGTGCCAGCAGCACCCGGGACATTGATGAGCATTACTTC
cdr3_aa: CASSTRDIDEHYF

j_call: TRBJ1-5
clone_size: many
d_call: TRBD1
v_call: TRBV19
cdr3_nt: TGTGCCAGTAGTGAGCGGACAGGGTCGGGCAATCAGCCCCAGCATTTT
cdr3_aa: CASSERTGSGNQPQHF

j_call: TRBJ2-7
clone_size: many
d_call: .
v_call: TRBV2
cdr3_nt: TGTGCCAGCACTAAAGCAGCCTACGAGCAGTACTTC
cdr3_aa: CASTKAAYEQYF

j_call: TRBJ1-1
clone_size: .
d_call: .
v_call: TRBV10-2
cdr3_nt: TGCGCCAGCGTTGAAGGGGCGGCAGACGAAGCTTTCTTT
cdr3_aa: CASVEGAADEAFF

j_call: TRBJ1-5
clone_size: many
d_call: .
v_call: TRBV20-1
cdr3_nt: TGCAGTGCTAGAGATCCGGGGGGCGCCCAGCCCCAGCATTTT
cdr3_aa: CSARDPGGAQPQHF

j_call: TRBJ2-7
clone_size: many
d_call: .
v_call: TRBV10-3
cdr3_nt: TGTGCCATCAGAACACAGGCCACCTACGAGCAGTACTTC
cdr3_aa: CAIRTQATYEQYF

j_call: TRBJ2-7
clone_size: few
d_call: .
v_call: TRBV5-1
cdr3_nt: TGCGCCAGCAGCTTCCAACTCGGCCCCTACGAGCAGTACTTC
cdr3_aa: CASSFQLGPYEQYF

j_call: TRBJ2-5
clone_size: .
d_call: .
v_call: TRBV9
cdr3_nt: TGTGCCAGCAGCGTAGGGGACTTCGAGACCCAGTACTTC
cdr3_aa: CASSVGDFETQYF